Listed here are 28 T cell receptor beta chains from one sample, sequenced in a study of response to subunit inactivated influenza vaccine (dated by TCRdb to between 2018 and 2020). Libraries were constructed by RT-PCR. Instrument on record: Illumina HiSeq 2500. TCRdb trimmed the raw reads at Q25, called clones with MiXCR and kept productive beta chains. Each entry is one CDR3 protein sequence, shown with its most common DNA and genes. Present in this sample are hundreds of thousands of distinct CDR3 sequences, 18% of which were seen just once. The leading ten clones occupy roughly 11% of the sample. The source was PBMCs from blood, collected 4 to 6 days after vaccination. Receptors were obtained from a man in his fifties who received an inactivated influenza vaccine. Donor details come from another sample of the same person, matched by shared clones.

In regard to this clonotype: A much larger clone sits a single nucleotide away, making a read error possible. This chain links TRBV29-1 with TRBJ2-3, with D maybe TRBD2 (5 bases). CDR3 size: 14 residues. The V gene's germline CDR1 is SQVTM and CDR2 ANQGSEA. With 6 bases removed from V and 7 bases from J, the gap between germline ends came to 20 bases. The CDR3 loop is CSVARGMGSNTQYF. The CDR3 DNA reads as TGCAGCGTCGCCCGGGGTATGGGTTCAAATACGCAGTATTTT.

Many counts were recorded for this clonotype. The CDR3 nucleotides are TGCGCCAGCAGCTCCTCCGGGACAGAGCCGATGAGGTACACCTTC. Its translation is CASSSSGTEPMRYTF. The chain has TRBV5-1 and TRBJ1-2; 7 bases line up with TRBD1. Germline V gene data show CDR1 as SGHRS and CDR2 as YFSETQ. V shed 3 bases, J shed 11 bases, and the junction held 16 bases outside the gene matches. The CDR3 runs 15 residues.

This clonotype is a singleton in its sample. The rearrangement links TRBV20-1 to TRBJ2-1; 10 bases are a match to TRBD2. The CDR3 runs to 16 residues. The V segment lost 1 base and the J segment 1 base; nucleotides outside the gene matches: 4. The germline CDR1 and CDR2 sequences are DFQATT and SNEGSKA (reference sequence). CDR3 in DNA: TGCAGTGCTAGAGTTATAGCGGGAGGTTCCTACAATGAGCAGTTCTTC. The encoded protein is CSARVIAGGSYNEQFF.

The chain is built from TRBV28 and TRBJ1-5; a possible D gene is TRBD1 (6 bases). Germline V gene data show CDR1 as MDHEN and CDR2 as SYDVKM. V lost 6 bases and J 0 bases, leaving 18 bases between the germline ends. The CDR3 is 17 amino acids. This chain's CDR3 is CASRPRGGQNSNQPQHF. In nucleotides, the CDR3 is TGTGCCAGCAGACCGCGGGGGGGGCAGAATAGCAATCAGCCCCAGCATTTT.

The CDR3 DNA sequence: TGTGCCAGCAGCCAAGATAGGGGACTAGTTCAGTTCTTC. It specifies CASSQDRGLVQFF. The chain uses TRBV4-2 and TRBJ2-1, with TRBD2 matching 8 bases. Germline values: CDR1 LGHNA, CDR2 YNFKEQ. The trim removed 0 bases at V and 13 bases at J, leaving 5 bases unmatched. The CDR3 length is 13 residues.

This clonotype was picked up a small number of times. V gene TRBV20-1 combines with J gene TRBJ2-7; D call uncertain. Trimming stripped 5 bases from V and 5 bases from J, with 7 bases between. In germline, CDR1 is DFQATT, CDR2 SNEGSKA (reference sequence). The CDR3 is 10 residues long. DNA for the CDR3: TGCAGTGCTGGTCCTGACGAGCAGTACTTC. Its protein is CSAGPDEQYF.

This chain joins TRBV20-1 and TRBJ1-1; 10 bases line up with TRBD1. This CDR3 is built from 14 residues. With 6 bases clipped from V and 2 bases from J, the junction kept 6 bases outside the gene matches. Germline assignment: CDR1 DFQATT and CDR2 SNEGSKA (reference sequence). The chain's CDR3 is CSATRTGGNTEAFF. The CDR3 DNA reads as TGCAGTGCCACCCGGACAGGGGGAAACACTGAAGCTTTCTTT.

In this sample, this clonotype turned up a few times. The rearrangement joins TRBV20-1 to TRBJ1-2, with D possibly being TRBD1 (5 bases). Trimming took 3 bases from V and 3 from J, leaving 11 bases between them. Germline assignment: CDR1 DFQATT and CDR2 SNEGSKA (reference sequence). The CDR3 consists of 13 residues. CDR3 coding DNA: TGCAGTGCTAGCGTGGGGGTTCACTATGGCTACACCTTC. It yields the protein CSASVGVHYGYTF.

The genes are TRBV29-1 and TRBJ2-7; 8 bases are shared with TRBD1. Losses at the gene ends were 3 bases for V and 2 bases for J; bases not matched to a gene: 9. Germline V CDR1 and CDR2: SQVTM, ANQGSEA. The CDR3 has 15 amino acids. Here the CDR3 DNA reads TGCAGCGTTGACCTACCCGGGACAGGACCCTACGAGCAGTACTTC. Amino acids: CSVDLPGTGPYEQYF.

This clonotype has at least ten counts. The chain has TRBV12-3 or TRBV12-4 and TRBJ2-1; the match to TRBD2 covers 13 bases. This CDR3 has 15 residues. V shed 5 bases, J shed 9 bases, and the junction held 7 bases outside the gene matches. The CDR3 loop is CASSPTSGGAGEQFF. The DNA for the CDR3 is TGTGCCAGCAGTCCCACTAGCGGGGGGGCCGGTGAGCAGTTCTTC.

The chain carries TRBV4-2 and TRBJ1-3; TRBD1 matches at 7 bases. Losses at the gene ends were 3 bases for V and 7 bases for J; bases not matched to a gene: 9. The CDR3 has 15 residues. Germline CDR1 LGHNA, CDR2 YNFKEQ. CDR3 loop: CASSQDRNLGNTIYF. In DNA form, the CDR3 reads TGTGCCAGCAGCCAGGACAGGAACCTCGGGAACACCATATATTTT.

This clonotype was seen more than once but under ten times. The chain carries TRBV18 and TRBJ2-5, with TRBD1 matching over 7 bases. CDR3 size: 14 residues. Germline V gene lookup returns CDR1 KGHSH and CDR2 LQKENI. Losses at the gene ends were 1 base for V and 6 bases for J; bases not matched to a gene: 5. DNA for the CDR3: TGTGCCAGCTCACCACAGGGGGCGCAAAAGACCCAGTACTTC. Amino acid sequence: CASSPQGAQKTQYF.

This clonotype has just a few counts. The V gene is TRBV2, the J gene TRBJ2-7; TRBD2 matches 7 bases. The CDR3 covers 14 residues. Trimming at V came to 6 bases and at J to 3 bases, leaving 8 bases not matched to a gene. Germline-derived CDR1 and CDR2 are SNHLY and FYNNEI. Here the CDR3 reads CASRGSGDFYEQYF. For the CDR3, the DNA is TGTGCCAGCAGGGGCAGCGGGGATTTCTACGAGCAGTACTTC.

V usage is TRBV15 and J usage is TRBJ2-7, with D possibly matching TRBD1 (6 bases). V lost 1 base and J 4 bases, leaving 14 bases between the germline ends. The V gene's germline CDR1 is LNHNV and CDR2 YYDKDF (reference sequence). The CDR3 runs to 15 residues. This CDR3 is CATSRAHGTQYEQYF. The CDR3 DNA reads TGTGCCACCAGCAGAGCACACGGGACACAATACGAGCAGTACTTC.

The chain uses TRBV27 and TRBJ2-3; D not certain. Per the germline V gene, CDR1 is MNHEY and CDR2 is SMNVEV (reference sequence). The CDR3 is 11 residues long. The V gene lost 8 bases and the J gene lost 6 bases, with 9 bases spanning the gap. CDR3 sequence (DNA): TGTGCCAGCCGTATATTGGATACGCAGTATTTT. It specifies CASRILDTQYF.

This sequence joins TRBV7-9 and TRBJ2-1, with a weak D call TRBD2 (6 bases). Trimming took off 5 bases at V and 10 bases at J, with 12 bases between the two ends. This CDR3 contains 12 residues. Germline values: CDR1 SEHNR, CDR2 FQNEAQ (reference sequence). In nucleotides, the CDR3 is TGTGCCAGCAGCCATTCGGCGGGGGAGCAGTTCTTC. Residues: CASSHSAGEQFF. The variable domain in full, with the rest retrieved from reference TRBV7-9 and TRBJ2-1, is DTGVSQNPRHKITKRGQNVTFRCDPISEHNRLYWYRQTLGQGPEFLTYFQNEAQLEKSRLLSDRFSAERPKGSFSTLEIQRTEQGDSAMYLCASSHSAGEQFFGPGTRLTVL.

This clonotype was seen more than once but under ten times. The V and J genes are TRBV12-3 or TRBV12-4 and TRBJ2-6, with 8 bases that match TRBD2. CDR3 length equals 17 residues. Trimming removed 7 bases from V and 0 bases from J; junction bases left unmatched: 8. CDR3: CASKVLADFSGANVLTF. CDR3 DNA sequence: TGTGCCAGCAAAGTACTAGCGGATTTCTCTGGGGCCAACGTCCTGACTTTC.

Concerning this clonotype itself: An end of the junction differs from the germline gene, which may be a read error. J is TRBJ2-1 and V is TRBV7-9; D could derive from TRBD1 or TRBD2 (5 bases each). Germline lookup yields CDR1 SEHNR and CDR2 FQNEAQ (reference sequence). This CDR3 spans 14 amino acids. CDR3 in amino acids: CASSLRREYNGQFF. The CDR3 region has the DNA TGTGCCAGCAGCTTACGCAGGGAGTACAATGGGCAGTTCTTC.

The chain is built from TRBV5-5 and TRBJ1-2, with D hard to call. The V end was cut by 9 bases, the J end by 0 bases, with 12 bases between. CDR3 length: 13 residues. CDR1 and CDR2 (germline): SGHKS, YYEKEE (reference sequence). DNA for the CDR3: TGTGCCACGTCGACCCTCGCTAACTATGGCTACACCTTC. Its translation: CATSTLANYGYTF.

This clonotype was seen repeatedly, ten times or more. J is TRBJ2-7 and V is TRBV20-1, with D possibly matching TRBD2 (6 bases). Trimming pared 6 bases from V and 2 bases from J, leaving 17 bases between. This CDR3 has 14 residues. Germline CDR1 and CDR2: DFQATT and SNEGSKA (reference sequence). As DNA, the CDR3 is TGCAGTGCCACCCGGGACTCTAAAACCTACGAGCAGTACTTC. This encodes CSATRDSKTYEQYF.

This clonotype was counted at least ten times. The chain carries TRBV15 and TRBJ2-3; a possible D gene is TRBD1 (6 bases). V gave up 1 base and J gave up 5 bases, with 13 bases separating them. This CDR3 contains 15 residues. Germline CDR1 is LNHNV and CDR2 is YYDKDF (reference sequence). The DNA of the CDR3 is TGTGCCACCAGCAGAGCCCTACAGGGCAGAGATACGCAGTATTTT. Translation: CATSRALQGRDTQYF.

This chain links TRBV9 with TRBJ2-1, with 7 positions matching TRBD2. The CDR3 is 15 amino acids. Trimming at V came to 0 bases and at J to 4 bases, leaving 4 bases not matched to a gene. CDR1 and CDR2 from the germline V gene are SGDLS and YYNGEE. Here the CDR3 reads CASSVAGLGYNEQFF. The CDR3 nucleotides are TGTGCCAGCAGCGTAGCCGGACTAGGATACAATGAGCAGTTCTTC.

The DNA of the CDR3 is TGCGCCAGCAGCTTCCGGGACAGTTACACCGGGGAGCTGTTTTTT. This gives the protein CASSFRDSYTGELFF. The chain employs TRBV5-1 and TRBJ2-2, with 7 bases matching TRBD1. CDR3 length: 15 residues. CDR1 and CDR2 (germline): SGHRS, YFSETQ. The junction had 4 bases not matched to a gene; V was cut back by 2 bases and J by 3 bases.

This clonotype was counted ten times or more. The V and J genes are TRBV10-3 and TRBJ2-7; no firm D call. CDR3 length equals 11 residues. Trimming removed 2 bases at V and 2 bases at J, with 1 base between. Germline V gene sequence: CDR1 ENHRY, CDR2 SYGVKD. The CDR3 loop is CAISETYEQYF. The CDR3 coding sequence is TGTGCCATCAGTGAGACCTACGAGCAGTACTTC.

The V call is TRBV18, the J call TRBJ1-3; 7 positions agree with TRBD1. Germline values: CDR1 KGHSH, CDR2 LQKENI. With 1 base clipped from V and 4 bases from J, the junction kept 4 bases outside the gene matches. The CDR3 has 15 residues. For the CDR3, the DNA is TGTGCCAGCTCACCACAGGGGGCACCGGGAAACACCATATATTTT. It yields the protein CASSPQGAPGNTIYF.

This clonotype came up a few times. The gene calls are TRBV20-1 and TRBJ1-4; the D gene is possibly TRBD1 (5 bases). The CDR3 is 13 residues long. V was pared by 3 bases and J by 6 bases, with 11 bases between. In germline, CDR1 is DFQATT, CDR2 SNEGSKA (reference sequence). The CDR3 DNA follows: TGCAGTGCTAGTTGGACAACCGATGAAAAACTGTTTTTT. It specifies CSASWTTDEKLFF.

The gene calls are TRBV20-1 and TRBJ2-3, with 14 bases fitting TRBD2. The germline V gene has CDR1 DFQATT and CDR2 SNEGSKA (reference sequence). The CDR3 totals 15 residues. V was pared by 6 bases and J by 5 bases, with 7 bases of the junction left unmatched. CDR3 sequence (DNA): TGCAGTGCCCTGCCCGGGACTAGCGGGAGAGATACGCAGTATTTT. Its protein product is CSALPGTSGRDTQYF.

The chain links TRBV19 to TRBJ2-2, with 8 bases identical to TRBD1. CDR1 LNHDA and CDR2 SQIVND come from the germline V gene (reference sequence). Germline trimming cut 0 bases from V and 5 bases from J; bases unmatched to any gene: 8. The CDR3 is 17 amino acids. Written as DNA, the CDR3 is TGTGCCAGTAGTATAGATATAGGACAGGGTCGTACCGGGGAGCTGTTTTTT. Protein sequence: CASSIDIGQGRTGELFF.